This is a list of T cell receptor beta chains from one sample in a study of shared clonotypes between healthy human individuals. Generated by immunoSEQ multiplex PCR, the TCRdb table keeps only in-frame clones and is missing some. The sample shows around 450,000 clones, 79% of them seen only once. Sequencing was carried out using PBMCs. The receptors shown here come from a middle-aged woman in good health. Some clones in this sample may be carry-over from other donors' samples. Each CDR3 is given with its conserved first and last residue. A D gene is named only where the DNA matches it firmly. A row's size may be missing; if present it is once, few, many or a size class.

-,TRBD2,TRBJ2-7,14,TRBV6-5,CASSLGLATYEQYF,TGTGCCAGCAGTTTGGGACTAGCCACCTACGAGCAGTACTTC
few,-,TRBJ1-2,14,TRBV27,CASSPIRQDYGYTF,TGTGCCAGCAGTCCCATCCGGCAAGACTATGGCTACACCTTC
-,TRBD2,TRBJ2-1,14,TRBV6-1,CASQAGSFPGEQFF,TGTGCCAGCCAAGCGGGAAGTTTCCCGGGTGAGCAGTTCTTC
-,-,TRBJ1-1,14,TRBV14,CASSQGNWNTEAFF,TGTGCCAGCAGCCAGGGAAACTGGAACACTGAAGCTTTCTTT
-,TRBD2,TRBJ2-7,14,TRBV9,CASSASGLRDEQYF,TGTGCCAGCAGCGCTAGCGGGCTACGGGACGAGCAGTACTTC
-,-,TRBJ1-5,15,TRBV9,CASSQTAYSNQPQHF,TGTGCCAGCAGCCAGACAGCATATAGCAATCAGCCCCAGCATTTT
-,-,TRBJ2-1,15,TRBV6-4,CASSDLGEGRNEQFF,TGTGCCAGCAGTGACTTAGGGGAAGGTAGGAATGAGCAGTTCTTC
-,-,TRBJ2-1,15,TRBV7-3,CASSLSGAVGDEQFF,TGTGCCAGCAGCCTCAGTGGGGCCGTTGGTGATGAGCAGTTCTTC
few,-,TRBJ1-1,12,TRBV11-1,CASRAWSREAFF,TGTGCCAGCAGGGCGTGGAGCAGGGAAGCTTTCTTT
-,-,TRBJ2-3,16,TRBV19,CASSITITTTTDTQYF,TGTGCCAGTAGTATCACCATAACTACTACCACAGATACGCAGTATTTT
-,-,TRBJ2-3,18,TRBV14,CASSKGGFRTRLEDTQYF,TGTGCCAGCAGCAAAGGGGGTTTCAGGACTAGGCTGGAAGATACGCAGTATTTT
-,TRBD1,TRBJ2-7,14,TRBV2,CASSADRGRYEQYF,TGTGCCAGCAGTGCGGACAGGGGTCGGTACGAGCAGTACTTC
once,TRBD1,TRBJ2-7,14,TRBV6-4,CASSASQGASEQYF,TGTGCCAGCAGTGCATCGCAGGGGGCTAGCGAGCAGTACTTC
-,TRBD1,TRBJ1-4,15,TRBV7-9,CASSYPTGDNEKLFF,TGTGCCAGCAGCTACCCGACAGGGGACAATGAAAAACTGTTTTTT
-,TRBD2,TRBJ2-5,18,TRBV5-1,CASSLLPGKGGPQETQYF,TGCGCCAGCAGCCTTCTCCCGGGGAAGGGAGGGCCACAAGAGACCCAGTACTTC
-,TRBD2,TRBJ2-5,15,TRBV5-4,CASSLVAGGLETQYF,TGTGCCAGCAGCTTGGTAGCGGGAGGGCTAGAGACCCAGTACTTC